This T cell receptor (beta chain) originates from a study of T-cell memory formation after mild COVID-19 (dated by TCRdb to 2020 to 2022). Broadly, across the study: TCR sequence clusters from the two donors were found to be largely donor specific. The cohort comprised two young, previously healthy adult volunteers, one female and one male. Longitudinal TCRalpha and TCRbeta repertoire sequencing tracked T-cell clones expanding and contracting after mild COVID-19 in a couple of donors. Study-wide findings and limitations: Contracting CD4+ clones were found mainly in CM and EM memory subsets, while CD8+ clones were enriched in EMRA. Some responding clones were found in pre-infection memory, which suggests that pre-existing cross-reactive memory T cells took part in the SARS-CoV-2 response. Whether the second-wave clones peaking on day 37 were SARS-CoV-2 specific was not confirmed. The study included only a couple of mild cases, and larger cohorts that include severe cases with pre-infection samples were judged to be necessary. Clones contracting from day 15 to 85 had balanced CD4/CD8 phenotypes, while a second wave expanding from day 15 to 37 was biased towards CD4+.

PBMCs were isolated by Ficoll-Paque density gradient centrifugation. The sequencer was an Illumina NovaSeq 6000. TCRalpha and TCRbeta cDNA libraries were constructed by 5'RACE with constant-segment primers, with sample barcodes and unique molecular identifiers being introduced. Trizol reagent was used to extract RNA from every sample. Amplification of the libraries took two PCR steps, and the second step added a second sample barcode plus Illumina TruSeq adapters. Libraries were sequenced on an Illumina NovaSeq with 2 x 150 bp paired-end reads. The paper's data handling went like this. The reads were demultiplexed and collapsed into UMI-guided consensus sequences using migec v1.2.7. Using mixcr v2.1.11, the UMI consensuses were aligned to TRA and TRB V and J templates and assembled into clonotypes. Expanded or contracted clonotypes were those called significant by both edgeR and NoisET, with noise models trained on biological replicates. For edgeR calls, the cutoffs were a false discovery rate-adjusted p below 0.01 and a log2 fold-change threshold of 1. As an exploratory analysis of dynamics, max-normalized trajectories of the 1000 most abundant clonotypes were examined by PCA with hierarchical clustering. Each responding clone was given a CD4 or CD8 phenotype based on the CD4+ and CD8+ repertoires, which had been sequenced separately. TCRdb trimmed the raw reads at Q25, called clones with MiXCR and kept productive beta chains. Each entry is one CDR3 protein sequence, shown with its most common DNA and genes. TCRdb, not the original authors, processed these V and J calls. Within this sample are fewer than 60,000 distinct CDR3 sequences, with 9.5% to 15% of them counted one time only. Together, the top ten hold over 20% of the sample.

In the germline V gene (reference sequence), CDR1 corresponds to SGHAT and CDR2 to FQDESV. The CDR3 contains 16 residues, cysteine and phenylalanine counted. Only the CDR3 DNA stays, 48 bases, in frame from base 1. Trimmed from V: 5 bases; trimmed from J: 9 bases; junction bases lacking a gene match: 12. As regards this clonotype: Its antigen is not yet known. It has no much larger one-base neighbor in the sample; base qualities were not kept.

The TCR comes from a man between 18 and 35 years old who had mild COVID-19 (a few samples of this study predate the infection). The sample titles of this study are shuffled in the database, so cell type and time point are left out; the donor was told from shared clones. The specimen sequenced was PBMCs or a T cell subset sorted from them (not recorded which). The chain uses TRBV11-1 and TRBJ2-1, with TRBD2 matching 11 junction bases. The CDR3 corresponds to CASSPVASGGRGEQFF. The nucleotide sequence reads as follows: TGTGCCAGCAGCCCGGTCGCTAGCGGGGGGCGAGGTGAGCAGTTCTTC.